Reported below is one TCR beta chain. Its antigen is still unknown. The data were obtained in a study of T cell responses to AZD1222 COVID-19 vaccine. The data were produced by immunoSEQ multiplex PCR, yet TCRdb's version contains in-frame clones alone and is incomplete. The table includes about 110,000 clones, approximately 90% detected once. Overall study findings and caveats: Donors skewed white British and female; clonal diversity was possibly underestimated. Repertoire sampling occurred only after the peak T cell response.

The CDR3 runs 13 residues. CDR1 and CDR2 (germline): SGHDT, YYEEEE. The V and J ends lost 0 bases and 8 bases respectively, with 9 bases between them. This clonotype originated in an adult who received the AZD1222 COVID-19 vaccine. Sequenced here: peripheral blood, sampled 28 days after the second AZD1222 dose. The rearrangement joins TRBV5-6 to TRBJ2-1; D is possibly TRBD1 (6 bases). CDR3 residues: CASSLVQGDEQFF. The CDR3 bases are TGTGCCAGCAGCTTGGTACAGGGCGATGAGCAGTTCTTC.